Below, 14 T cell receptor beta chains from the same sample are listed, as sequenced in a study of T-cell memory formation after mild COVID-19. TCRdb analysed the 5' RACE reads with MiXCR anew, one entry per CDR3 protein. The sample holds 400,000 to 550,000 distinct CDR3 sequences; around a quarter are singletons and the top ten take approximately 12%. The specimen sequenced was PBMCs or a T cell subset sorted from them (not recorded which). The receptors here all came from an adult woman who had mild COVID-19 (a few samples of this study predate the infection). Cell type and time point are not known.

This clonotype showed up just a few times. This chain uses TRBV6-5 with TRBJ2-3; 9 bases agree with TRBD1. Trimming removed 5 bases from V and 6 bases from J; junction bases left unmatched: 6. Germline-derived CDR1 and CDR2 are MNHEY and SVGAGI. The length of the CDR3 is 14 residues. The CDR3 here is CASSPGTGRDTQYF. The CDR3, as DNA: TGTGCCAGCAGTCCCGGGACAGGGAGGGATACGCAGTATTTT.

This clonotype was observed a few times. This chain joins TRBV27 and TRBJ2-7; possibly TRBD1 for D (6 bases). Germline CDR1 is MNHEY and CDR2 is SMNVEV (reference sequence). Trimming took 8 bases from V and 3 from J, leaving 17 bases between them. This CDR3 spans 14 amino acids. The CDR3 is CASGGFGTNYEQYF. In DNA, the CDR3 is TGTGCCAGCGGAGGTTTCGGGACAAACTACGAGCAGTACTTC.

The genes are TRBV6-5 and TRBJ2-3; D call uncertain. This CDR3 has 14 amino acids. The germline V gene encodes CDR1 MNHEY and CDR2 SVGAGI. V was trimmed by 5 bases and J by 6 bases, leaving 15 bases between them. The CDR3 spells CASSVGDTLDTQYF. In nucleotides, the CDR3 is TGTGCCAGCAGTGTGGGTGATACGTTGGATACGCAGTATTTT.

The chain couples TRBV29-1 to TRBJ2-7; D possibly matches TRBD1 or TRBD2 (6 bases each). The CDR3 has 11 amino acids. Per germline, CDR1 SQVTM and CDR2 ANQGSEA. V lost 7 bases, J lost 2 bases, and 9 bases lay in between. Here the CDR3 reads CSGRGAYEQYF. The DNA for the CDR3 is TGCAGCGGGAGGGGGGCCTACGAGCAGTACTTC.

This clonotype was seen only a few times. CDR3 loop: CASSQDGRTEAFF. CDR3 DNA sequence: TGCGCCAGCAGCCAAGATGGCAGGACTGAAGCTTTCTTT. This sequence joins TRBV4-1 and TRBJ1-1; D gene ambiguous. This CDR3 spans 13 amino acids. CDR1 MGHRA and CDR2 YSYEKL come from the germline V gene. The V and J ends lost 0 bases and 5 bases respectively, with 7 bases between them.

V and J are TRBV7-2 and TRBJ2-5, with TRBD2 matching over 10 bases. With 2 bases clipped from V and 4 bases from J, the junction kept 4 bases outside the gene matches. The CDR3 is 15 amino acids. Looked up from germline, CDR1 is SGHTA and CDR2 is FQGNSA. CDR3 sequence (DNA): TGTGCCAGCAGCTTACTAGCGGGAGCTGGAGAGACCCAGTACTTC. Protein product: CASSLLAGAGETQYF.

This chain connects TRBV4-2 to TRBJ1-2; maybe TRBD1 (5 bases). Germline values: CDR1 LGHNA, CDR2 YNFKEQ. The CDR3 runs 18 residues. V was trimmed by 0 bases and J by 4 bases, leaving 21 bases between them. CDR3 in amino acids: CASSQESGADPNFYGYTF. The CDR3 nucleotides read TGTGCCAGCAGCCAAGAAAGTGGGGCCGACCCCAACTTCTATGGCTACACCTTC.

This clonotype came up a few times. This chain joins TRBV6-2 or TRBV6-3 and TRBJ2-2; the D gene is possibly TRBD1 (5 bases). CDR3 length: 16 amino acids. Trimming left V 4 bases short and J 0 bases short, with 12 bases between. CDR1 is MNHEY, CDR2 SVGEGT, per germline. Written as DNA, the CDR3 is TGTGCCAGCAGTTCATCAGGGTCCCCGAACACCGGGGAGCTGTTTTTT. Amino acid sequence: CASSSSGSPNTGELFF.

The V and J genes are TRBV18 and TRBJ1-1; no definite D call. V was pared by 1 base and J by 0 bases, with 6 bases between. CDR3 length: 14 residues. CDR1 and CDR2 (germline): KGHSH, LQKENI. The CDR3 spells CASSPLDMNTEAFF. The CDR3 nucleotides read TGTGCCAGCTCACCACTCGACATGAACACTGAAGCTTTCTTT.

This clonotype was detected only a few times. The CDR3 nucleotides are TGTGCCACCAGCAGAGATAGACACACAGATACGCAGTATTTT. As protein: CATSRDRHTDTQYF. This chain connects TRBV15 to TRBJ2-3; no definite D call. Trimming cost V 0 bases and J 2 bases, with 6 bases left between them. The CDR3 length is 14 residues. The germline CDR1 and CDR2 sequences are LNHNV and YYDKDF (reference sequence).

In its sample, this clonotype was seen a few times. The rearrangement joins TRBV24-1 to TRBJ1-1; D gene ambiguous. This CDR3 has 14 residues. With 5 bases removed from V and 4 bases from J, the gap between germline ends came to 13 bases. CDR1 and CDR2 (germline): KGHDR, SFDVKD. CDR3 residues: CATSADGLGTEAFF. CDR3 DNA sequence: TGTGCCACCAGTGCCGACGGACTAGGCACTGAAGCTTTCTTT.

This clonotype turned up a few times. V gene TRBV20-1 combines with J gene TRBJ1-2; 9 positions agree with TRBD1. Germline loops: CDR1 DFQATT, CDR2 SNEGSKA (reference sequence). The V and J ends lost 6 bases and 8 bases, in that order; junction bases with no gene match: 19. The CDR3 covers 16 residues. The CDR3 spells CSAPSARTGAGPGYTF. In nucleotides, the CDR3 is TGCAGTGCCCCCTCGGCCAGGACAGGGGCCGGCCCCGGCTACACCTTC.

The chain employs TRBV9 and TRBJ2-7; D might be TRBD1 or TRBD2, each matching 6 bases. CDR3 length: 15 residues. Germline CDR1 SGDLS, CDR2 YYNGEE. V shed 0 bases and J shed 5 bases, with 15 bases lying between them. The CDR3 spells CASSVVGGLSDEQYF. The CDR3 bases are TGTGCCAGCAGCGTAGTTGGGGGGCTTAGCGACGAGCAGTACTTC.

V gene TRBV19 combines with J gene TRBJ1-3, with D hard to call. This CDR3 contains 14 residues. Germline lookup yields CDR1 LNHDA and CDR2 SQIVND (reference sequence). V dropped 5 bases and J dropped 6 bases, with 14 bases sitting between them. CDR3 bases: TGTGCCAGTAGTCCCGGTACGGGCTCAAACACCATATATTTT. It codes for CASSPGTGSNTIYF.